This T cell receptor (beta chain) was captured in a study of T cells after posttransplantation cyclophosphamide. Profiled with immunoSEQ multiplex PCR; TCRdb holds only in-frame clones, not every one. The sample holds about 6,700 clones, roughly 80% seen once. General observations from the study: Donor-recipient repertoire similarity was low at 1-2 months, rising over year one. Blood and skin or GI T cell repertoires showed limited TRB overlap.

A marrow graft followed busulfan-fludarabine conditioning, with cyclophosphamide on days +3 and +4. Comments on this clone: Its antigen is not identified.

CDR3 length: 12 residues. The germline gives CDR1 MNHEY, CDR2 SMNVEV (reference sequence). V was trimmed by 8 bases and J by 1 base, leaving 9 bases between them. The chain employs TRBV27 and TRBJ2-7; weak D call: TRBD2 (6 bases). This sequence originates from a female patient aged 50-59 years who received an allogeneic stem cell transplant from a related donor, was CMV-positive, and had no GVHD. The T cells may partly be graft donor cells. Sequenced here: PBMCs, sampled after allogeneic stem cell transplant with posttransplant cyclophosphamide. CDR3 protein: CASGGASYEQYF. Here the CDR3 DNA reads TGTGCCAGCGGCGGGGCGTCCTACGAGCAGTACTTC.